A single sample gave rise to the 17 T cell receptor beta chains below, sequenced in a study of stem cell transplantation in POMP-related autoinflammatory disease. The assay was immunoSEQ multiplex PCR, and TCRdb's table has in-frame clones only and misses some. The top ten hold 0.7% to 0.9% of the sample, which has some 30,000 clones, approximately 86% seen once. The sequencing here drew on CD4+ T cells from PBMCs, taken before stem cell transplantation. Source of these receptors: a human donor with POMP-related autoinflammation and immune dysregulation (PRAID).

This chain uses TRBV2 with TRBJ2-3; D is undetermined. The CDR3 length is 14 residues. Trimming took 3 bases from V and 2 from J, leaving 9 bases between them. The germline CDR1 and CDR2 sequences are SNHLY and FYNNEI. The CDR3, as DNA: TGTGCCAGCAGTGAGGTGCCTTACACAGATACGCAGTATTTT. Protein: CASSEVPYTDTQYF.

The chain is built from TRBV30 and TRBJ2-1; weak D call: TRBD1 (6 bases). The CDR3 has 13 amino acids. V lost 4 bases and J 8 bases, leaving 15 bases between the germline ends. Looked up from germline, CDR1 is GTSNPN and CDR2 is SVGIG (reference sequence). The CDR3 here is CAWNRQVKDEQFF. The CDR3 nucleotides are TGTGCCTGGAACAGACAGGTTAAGGATGAGCAGTTCTTC.

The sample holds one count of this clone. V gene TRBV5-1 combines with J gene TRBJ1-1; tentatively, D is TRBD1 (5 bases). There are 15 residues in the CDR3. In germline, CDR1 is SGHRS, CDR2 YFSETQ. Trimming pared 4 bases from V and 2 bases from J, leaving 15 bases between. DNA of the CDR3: TGCGCCAGCAGCCGGGACCCATCGCCAAACACTGAAGCTTTCTTT. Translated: CASSRDPSPNTEAFF.

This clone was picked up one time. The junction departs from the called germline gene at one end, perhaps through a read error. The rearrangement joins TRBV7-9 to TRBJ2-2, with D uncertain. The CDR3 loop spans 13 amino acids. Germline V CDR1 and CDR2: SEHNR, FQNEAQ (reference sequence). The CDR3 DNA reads TGTGCCAACAGCTTAGCAGATGCCGGGGAGCTGTTTTTT. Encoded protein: CANSLADAGELFF.

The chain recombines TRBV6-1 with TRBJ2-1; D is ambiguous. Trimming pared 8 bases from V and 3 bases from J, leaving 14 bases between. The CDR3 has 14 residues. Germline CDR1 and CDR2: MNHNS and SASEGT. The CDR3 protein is CASLFSPFYNEQFF. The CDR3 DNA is TGTGCCAGCCTCTTTAGTCCCTTCTACAATGAGCAGTTCTTC.

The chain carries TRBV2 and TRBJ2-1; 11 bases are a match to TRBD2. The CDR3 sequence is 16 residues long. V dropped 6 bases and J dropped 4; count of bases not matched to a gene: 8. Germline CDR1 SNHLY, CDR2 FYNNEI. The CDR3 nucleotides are TGTGCCAGCAGCCTCTCTAGCGGGAGGTTTTACAATGAGCAGTTCTTC. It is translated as CASSLSSGRFYNEQFF.

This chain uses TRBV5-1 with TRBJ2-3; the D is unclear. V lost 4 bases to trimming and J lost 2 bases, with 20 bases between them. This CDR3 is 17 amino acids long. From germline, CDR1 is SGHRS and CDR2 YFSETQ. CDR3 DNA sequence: TGCGCCAGCAGCCCCGGCCCTATTAGTTCTATCACAGATACGCAGTATTTT. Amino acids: CASSPGPISSITDTQYF.

The CDR3 coding sequence is TGTGCCAGCAGTTACTCGGGATCTAGCACAGATACGCAGTATTTT. It yields the protein CASSYSGSSTDTQYF. The gene calls are TRBV6-5 and TRBJ2-3; D unclear. Germline V gene data show CDR1 as MNHEY and CDR2 as SVGAGI. This CDR3 spans 15 amino acids. V was trimmed by 0 bases and J by 0 bases, leaving 7 bases between them.

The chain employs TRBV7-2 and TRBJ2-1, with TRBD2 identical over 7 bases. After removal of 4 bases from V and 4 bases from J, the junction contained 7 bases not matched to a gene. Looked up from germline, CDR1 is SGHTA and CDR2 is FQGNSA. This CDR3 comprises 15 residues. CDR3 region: CASSSDWGGYNEQFF. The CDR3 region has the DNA TGTGCCAGCAGCTCAGACTGGGGGGGTTACAATGAGCAGTTCTTC.

CDR3 nucleotides: TGCGCCAGCAGCCAAGCGGGACTCCCCCAAGAGACCCAGTACTTC. Translation: CASSQAGLPQETQYF. The rearrangement joins TRBV4-1 to TRBJ2-5; perhaps TRBD2 as D (6 bases). CDR3 length equals 15 residues. Germline V lookup: CDR1 MGHRA, CDR2 YSYEKL. V lost 1 base, J lost 1 base, and 10 bases lay in between.

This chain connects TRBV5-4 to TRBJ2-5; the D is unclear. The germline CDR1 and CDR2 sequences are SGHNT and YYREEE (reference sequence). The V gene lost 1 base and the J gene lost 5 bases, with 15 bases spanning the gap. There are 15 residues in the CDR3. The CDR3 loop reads CASSLMGSAGETQYF. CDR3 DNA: TGTGCCAGCAGCTTGATGGGCTCAGCTGGGGAGACCCAGTACTTC.

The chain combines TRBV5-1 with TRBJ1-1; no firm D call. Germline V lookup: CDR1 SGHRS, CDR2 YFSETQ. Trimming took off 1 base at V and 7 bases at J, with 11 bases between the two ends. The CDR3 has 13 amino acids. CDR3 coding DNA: TGCGCCAGCAGCTTGCGCCCAGCCGATGAAGCTTTCTTT. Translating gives CASSLRPADEAFF. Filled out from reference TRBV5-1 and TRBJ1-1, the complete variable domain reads KAGVTQTPRYLIKTRGQQVTLSCSPISGHRSVSWYQQTPGQGLQFLFEYFSETQRNKGNFPGRFSGRQFSNSRSEMNVSTLELGDSALYLCASSLRPADEAFFGQGTRLTVV.

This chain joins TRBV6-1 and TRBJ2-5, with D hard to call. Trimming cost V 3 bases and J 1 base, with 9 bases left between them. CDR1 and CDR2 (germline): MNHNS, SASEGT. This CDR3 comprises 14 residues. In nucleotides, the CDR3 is TGTGCCAGCAGTGAGTATGTCAGCCAAGAGACCCAGTACTTC. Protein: CASSEYVSQETQYF.

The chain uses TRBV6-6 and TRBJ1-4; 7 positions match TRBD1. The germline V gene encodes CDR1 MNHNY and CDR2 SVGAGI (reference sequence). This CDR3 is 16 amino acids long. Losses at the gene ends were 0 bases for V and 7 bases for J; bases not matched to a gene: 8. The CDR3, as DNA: TGTGCCAGCAGTTACTCGGGAACAGGGGAAGGTGAAAAACTGTTTTTT. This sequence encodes CASSYSGTGEGEKLFF.

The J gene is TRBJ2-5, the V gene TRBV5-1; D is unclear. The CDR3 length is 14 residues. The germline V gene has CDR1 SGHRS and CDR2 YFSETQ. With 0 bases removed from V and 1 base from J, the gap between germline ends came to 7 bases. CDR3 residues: CASSLVGSQETQYF. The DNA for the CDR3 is TGCGCCAGCAGCTTGGTGGGCAGCCAAGAGACCCAGTACTTC.

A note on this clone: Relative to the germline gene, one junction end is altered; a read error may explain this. CDR3 sequence (DNA): TGTGCCAGCAGCCCCCCCCAACAGACCCAGTACTTC. Protein: CASSPPQQTQYF. V is TRBV7-2 and J is TRBJ2-5, with D uncertain. Germline V gene data show CDR1 as SGHTA and CDR2 as FQGNSA. CDR3 length: 12 amino acids.

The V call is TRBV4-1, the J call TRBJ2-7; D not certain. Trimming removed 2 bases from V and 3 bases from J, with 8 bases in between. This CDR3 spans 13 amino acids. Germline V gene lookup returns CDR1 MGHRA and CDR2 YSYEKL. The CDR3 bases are TGCGCCAGCAGCCAACAGGACCTCTACGAGCAGTACTTC. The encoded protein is CASSQQDLYEQYF.